The clone carrying this T cell receptor (beta chain) was recorded only once. Its antigen is as yet unknown. This sample was included in a study of Tregs in tolerant kidney transplant recipients. The study's findings and limits: This study did not directly address biological reproducibility. Activated donor B cell expansion appeared to reveal the most relevant donor-specific TCRbeta repertoire. Findings come from small patient numbers and require larger validation.

Sequencing was performed with immunoSEQ multiplex PCR; in TCRdb, only in-frame clones are kept and a portion is missing. This sample has about 68,000 clones, with around 83% found just once. Unstimulated Tregs (CD4+CD25+CD127-) and CD4+CD25- non-Tregs were sorted from PBMCs. The V and J ends lost 4 bases and 6 bases respectively, with 15 bases between them. The CDR3 is 15 amino acids. Germline CDR1 reads MGHRA; CDR2 reads YSYEKL. The origin of this receptor is a human donor in good health. The sample consisted of CD4+ T cells from blood. The chain has TRBV4-1 and TRBJ1-4; TRBD1 might be the D (5 bases). Here the CDR3 DNA reads TGCGCCAGCAGCCCCCGAGGACGGGGGGATGAAAAACTGTTTTTT. Translating gives CASSPRGRGDEKLFF.